A selection of T cell receptor beta chains follows, all from one sample in a study of early T cells in non-severe SARS-CoV-2 infection. MiXCR, run by TCRdb on the 5' RACE reads, gives a single entry per CDR3 protein. The repertoire includes roughly 90,000 distinct CDR3 sequences, roughly 15% of them detected once, and around 6.4% sits in the top ten. Source material: whole blood. The receptors here all came from an adult who was a healthcare worker with PCR-confirmed SARS-CoV-2 infection or an uninfected control (not recorded which). CDR3s include the opening cysteine and the closing phenylalanine or tryptophan. The D gene is left open where the match is weak. Clone sizes are given selectively: once, few, many, or a class where the clone is expanded.

J gene,clone size,V gene,D gene,CDR3 protein,CDR3 DNA
TRBJ2-3,-,TRBV11-2,-,CASSEEFGAGLDTQYF,TGTGCCAGCAGCGAGGAGTTCGGGGCCGGACTGGATACGCAGTATTTT
TRBJ1-2,few,TRBV27,-,CASSFRPRGYTF,TGTGCCAGCAGTTTTCGGCCGAGGGGCTACACCTTC
TRBJ1-2,-,TRBV10-3,-,CAISPEANYGYTF,TGTGCCATCAGTCCCGAGGCTAACTATGGCTACACCTTC
TRBJ2-1,few,TRBV11-3,-,CASSLGRTRNNEQFF,TGTGCCAGCAGCCTAGGCCGGACAAGGAACAATGAGCAGTTCTTC
TRBJ1-4,few,TRBV5-1,-,CASSLRAGRGEKLFF,TGCGCCAGCAGCCTCCGGGCCGGCCGGGGTGAAAAACTGTTTTTT
TRBJ1-4,-,TRBV10-3,TRBD1,CAIRSGTEAELFF,TGTGCCATCAGGTCCGGGACAGAGGCTGAACTGTTTTTT
TRBJ2-5,few,TRBV7-9,TRBD2,CASSLEGGLVALQETQYF,TGTGCCAGCAGCTTGGAAGGGGGACTAGTCGCCCTCCAAGAGACCCAGTACTTC
TRBJ1-2,few,TRBV9,-,CASSVGDGYTF,TGTGCCAGCAGCGTAGGTGATGGCTACACCTTC
TRBJ2-4,few,TRBV18,-,CASSPMAAKNIQYF,TGTGCCAGCTCACCAATGGCAGCCAAAAACATTCAGTACTTC
TRBJ2-5,few,TRBV29-1,TRBD1,CSVDGTGGKTQYF,TGCAGCGTGGATGGGACAGGGGGCAAGACCCAGTACTTC
TRBJ1-6,many,TRBV2,TRBD1,CASSENRGQGSPLHF,TGTGCCAGCAGTGAAAACAGGGGGCAGGGTTCACCCCTCCACTTT
TRBJ2-7,many,TRBV6-1,-,CASSEAQSGVVNEQYF,TGTGCCAGCAGTGAAGCGCAGTCAGGGGTAGTAAACGAGCAGTACTTC
TRBJ2-7,-,TRBV14,-,CASSHAAYEQYF,TGTGCCAGCAGCCACGCCGCCTACGAGCAGTACTTC
TRBJ1-4,few,TRBV6-2/TRBV6-3,TRBD1,CASRGQGAGEKLFF,TGTGCCAGCAGAGGACAGGGGGCCGGTGAAAAACTGTTTTTT
TRBJ2-7,-,TRBV12-3/TRBV12-4,-,CASSLNEQYF,TGTGCCAGCAGTTTGAACGAGCAGTACTTC
TRBJ2-3,-,TRBV27,TRBD1,CASSRPGQGGTDTQYF,TGTGCCAGCAGCCGTCCGGGACAGGGAGGGACAGATACGCAGTATTTT
TRBJ1-1,few,TRBV11-2,-,CASSLTGSDTEAFF,TGTGCCAGCAGCTTAACGGGCTCGGACACTGAAGCTTTCTTT
TRBJ2-5,-,TRBV27,TRBD2,CASSLSGLLETQYF,TGTGCCAGCAGTTTATCGGGACTACTCGAGACCCAGTACTTC
TRBJ2-1,few,TRBV28,TRBD2,CASSSGTSGGNEQFF,TGTGCCAGCAGCTCCGGGACTAGCGGGGGCAATGAGCAGTTCTTC
TRBJ1-4,-,TRBV7-3,-,CASSPLGGEKLFF,TGTGCCAGCAGCCCGCTGGGGGGTGAAAAACTGTTTTTT
TRBJ2-1,many,TRBV7-8,-,CASSPSGTPHVNEQFF,TGTGCCAGCAGCCCTTCCGGGACCCCGCACGTTAATGAGCAGTTCTTC
TRBJ1-1,-,TRBV7-2,TRBD1,CASSLVWDRITEAFF,TGTGCCAGCAGCTTAGTGTGGGACAGGATCACTGAAGCTTTCTTT
TRBJ2-3,few,TRBV28,-,CASSLWGKGSTDTQYF,TGTGCCAGCAGTTTATGGGGGAAGGGGAGCACAGATACGCAGTATTTT
TRBJ2-2,many,TRBV7-2,-,CASSYLNTGELFF,TGTGCCAGCAGCTACCTGAACACCGGGGAGCTGTTTTTT
TRBJ1-6,-,TRBV5-8,TRBD1,CASSPIRDRGSPLHF,TGTGCCAGCAGCCCTATCCGGGACAGGGGTTCACCCCTCCACTTT
TRBJ2-3,-,TRBV12-3/TRBV12-4,TRBD1,CASSLDRGITDTQYF,TGTGCCAGCAGTTTAGACAGGGGGATAACAGATACGCAGTATTTT
TRBJ2-3,-,TRBV6-6,TRBD2,CASLMGGADTQYF,TGTGCCAGCCTTATGGGAGGGGCGGATACGCAGTATTTT
TRBJ2-3,-,TRBV4-3,TRBD2,CASSLRDTQAGGYTDTQYF,TGCGCCAGCAGCCTCCGGGACACACAAGCGGGGGGTTACACAGATACGCAGTATTTT
TRBJ1-2,-,TRBV29-1,-,CSVEAGWSDGYTF,TGCAGCGTTGAGGCAGGGTGGTCGGATGGCTACACCTTC
TRBJ2-3,-,TRBV11-2,-,CASSLPADTQYF,TGTGCCAGCAGCTTACCGGCAGATACGCAGTATTTT
TRBJ2-3,-,TRBV30,-,CAWSGQTRDTQYF,TGTGCCTGGAGTGGGCAAACCAGGGATACGCAGTATTTT
TRBJ1-2,few,TRBV11-2,-,CASSLSARDPNYGYTF,TGTGCCAGCAGCTTATCTGCGCGGGACCCCAACTATGGCTACACCTTC
TRBJ1-2,many,TRBV19,-,CASSVKHEPPGHPCRTF,TGTGCCAGTAGTGTCAAACACGAGCCCCCGGGACACCCCTGTAGGACCTTC
TRBJ2-3,-,TRBV10-1,-,CASRDRREDTQYF,TGCGCCAGCAGGGACCGACGGGAAGATACGCAGTATTTT
TRBJ1-5,-,TRBV9,TRBD1,CPYRGLNQPQHF,TGTCCCTACAGGGGGCTGAATCAGCCCCAGCATTTT
TRBJ2-2,many,TRBV4-1,TRBD2,CASSYRSGGYTGELFF,TGCGCCAGCAGCTACCGAAGCGGGGGGTACACCGGGGAGCTGTTTTTT
TRBJ1-5,-,TRBV20-1,-,CSVPYILDSNQPQHF,TGCAGTGTTCCGTACATCCTCGATAGCAATCAGCCCCAGCATTTT
TRBJ1-1,many,TRBV6-1,-,CASSDRKAFF,TGTGCCAGCAGTGACCGAAAGGCTTTCTTT
TRBJ2-5,-,TRBV12-3/TRBV12-4,TRBD2,CASSLGLSGGAKTQYF,TGTGCCAGCAGTTTAGGTTTGAGCGGGGGGGCGAAGACCCAGTACTTC
TRBJ1-3,-,TRBV30,-,CAWSREFRGQSTSGNTIYF,TGTGCCTGGAGTCGGGAGTTCAGGGGCCAATCAACCTCTGGAAACACCATATATTTT
TRBJ2-7,many,TRBV28,-,CASSLSPRGAYEQYF,TGTGCCAGCAGTCTCTCCCCGAGGGGCGCCTACGAGCAGTACTTC
TRBJ2-7,-,TRBV12-1,-,CASSPPRRTINYEQYF,TGTGCCAGCAGCCCCCCGAGACGGACTATCAACTACGAGCAGTACTTC
TRBJ2-7,-,TRBV6-2/TRBV6-3,-,CASRESSYEQYF,TGTGCCAGCAGGGAAAGCTCCTACGAGCAGTACTTC
TRBJ2-7,-,TRBV16,TRBD1,CASSQSVRQGSEQYF,TGTGCCAGCAGCCAATCCGTGAGACAGGGCTCCGAGCAGTACTTC
TRBJ2-2,-,TRBV29-1,TRBD2,CSVDRGVGTGELFF,TGCAGCGTTGATCGGGGGGTCGGCACCGGGGAGCTGTTTTTT
TRBJ2-1,many,TRBV24-1,-,CATSDLRSTDDTDEQFF,TGTGCCACCAGTGATTTGCGATCGACTGACGATACCGATGAGCAGTTCTTC
TRBJ2-2,few,TRBV5-1,TRBD2,CASRVRGTSGRRNTGELFF,TGCGCCAGCCGCGTCCGGGGGACTAGCGGTCGACGGAACACCGGGGAGCTGTTTTTT
TRBJ2-2,-,TRBV11-2,-,CASSLEYTGELFF,TGTGCCAGCAGCTTAGAGTACACCGGGGAGCTGTTTTTT
TRBJ2-6,-,TRBV18,-,CASSPSYRAGANVLTF,TGTGCCAGCTCCCCCTCTTACAGGGCTGGGGCCAACGTCCTGACTTTC
TRBJ2-7,many,TRBV20-1,-,CSARDLLPPYEQYF,TGCAGTGCTAGAGATCTTCTACCCCCCTACGAGCAGTACTTC
TRBJ2-3,many,TRBV7-9,TRBD2,CASRSNPLAGAYVRQYF,TGTGCCAGCAGGTCCAACCCCTTAGCGGGGGCCTATGTGCGGCAGTATTTT
TRBJ2-1,few,TRBV24-1,TRBD1,CATTGQGPVNEQFF,TGTGCCACCACGGGACAGGGGCCTGTGAATGAGCAGTTCTTC
TRBJ2-1,few,TRBV6-1,TRBD2,CASMFRTSDEQFF,TGTGCCAGCATGTTTAGGACTAGCGATGAGCAGTTCTTC